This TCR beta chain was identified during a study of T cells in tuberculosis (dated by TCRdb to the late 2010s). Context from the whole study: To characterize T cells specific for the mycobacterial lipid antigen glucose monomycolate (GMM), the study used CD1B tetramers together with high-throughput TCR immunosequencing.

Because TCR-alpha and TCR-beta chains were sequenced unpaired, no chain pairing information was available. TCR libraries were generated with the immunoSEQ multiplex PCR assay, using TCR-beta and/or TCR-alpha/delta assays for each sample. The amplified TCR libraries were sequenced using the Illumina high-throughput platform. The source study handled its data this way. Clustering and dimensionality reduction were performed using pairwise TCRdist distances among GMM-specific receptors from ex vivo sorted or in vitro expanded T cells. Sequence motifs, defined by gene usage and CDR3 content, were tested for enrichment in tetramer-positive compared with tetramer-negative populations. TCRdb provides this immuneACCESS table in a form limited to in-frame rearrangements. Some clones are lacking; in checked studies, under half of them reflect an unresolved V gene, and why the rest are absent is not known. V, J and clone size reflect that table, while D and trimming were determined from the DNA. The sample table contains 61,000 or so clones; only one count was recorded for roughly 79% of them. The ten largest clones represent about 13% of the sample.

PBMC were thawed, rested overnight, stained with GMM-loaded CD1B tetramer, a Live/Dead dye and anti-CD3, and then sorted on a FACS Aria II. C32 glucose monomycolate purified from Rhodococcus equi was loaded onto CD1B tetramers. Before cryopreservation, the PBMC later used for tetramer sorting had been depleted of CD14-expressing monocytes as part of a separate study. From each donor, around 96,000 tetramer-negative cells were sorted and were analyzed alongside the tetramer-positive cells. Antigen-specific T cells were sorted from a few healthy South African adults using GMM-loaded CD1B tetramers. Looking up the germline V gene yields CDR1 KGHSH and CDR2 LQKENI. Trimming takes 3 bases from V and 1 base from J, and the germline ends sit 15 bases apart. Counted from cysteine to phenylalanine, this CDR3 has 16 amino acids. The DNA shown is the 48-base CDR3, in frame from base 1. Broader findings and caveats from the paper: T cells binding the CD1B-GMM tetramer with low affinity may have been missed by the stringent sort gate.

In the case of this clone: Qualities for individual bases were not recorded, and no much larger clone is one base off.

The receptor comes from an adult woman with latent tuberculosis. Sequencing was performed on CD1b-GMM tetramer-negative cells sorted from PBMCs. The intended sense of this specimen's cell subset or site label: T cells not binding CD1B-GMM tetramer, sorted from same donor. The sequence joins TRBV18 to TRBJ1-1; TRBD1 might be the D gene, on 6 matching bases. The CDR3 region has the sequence CASSPWGGLGNTEAFF. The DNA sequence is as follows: TGTGCCAGCTCACCGTGGGGGGGCTTGGGGAACACTGAAGCTTTCTTT.